Detailed here is one TCR beta chain. The sample comes from a study of preoperative IRX-2 immunotherapy in early breast cancer. TCRdb keeps only in-frame clones here, not all; method: immunoSEQ multiplex PCR. The data hold roughly 99,000 clones, with about nine tenths observed a single time. Documented treatment: preoperative locoregional IRX-2 cytokine immunotherapy. Samples came from a phase Ib trial of preoperative locoregional IRX-2 cytokine immunotherapy. Germline V CDR1 and CDR2: MNHGY, SAAAGT. CDR3 size: 14 residues. V was cut by 6 bases and J by 1 base, with 12 bases left in between. The sequenced sample was tumor tissue, obtained after IRX-2 immunotherapy. V and J are TRBV6-8 and TRBJ1-1, with D unresolved. The clonotype comes from a human donor with breast cancer. The CDR3 spells CASSLFSTNTEAFF. As DNA, the CDR3 is TGTGCCAGCAGCCTATTTAGTACGAACACTGAAGCTTTCTTT.